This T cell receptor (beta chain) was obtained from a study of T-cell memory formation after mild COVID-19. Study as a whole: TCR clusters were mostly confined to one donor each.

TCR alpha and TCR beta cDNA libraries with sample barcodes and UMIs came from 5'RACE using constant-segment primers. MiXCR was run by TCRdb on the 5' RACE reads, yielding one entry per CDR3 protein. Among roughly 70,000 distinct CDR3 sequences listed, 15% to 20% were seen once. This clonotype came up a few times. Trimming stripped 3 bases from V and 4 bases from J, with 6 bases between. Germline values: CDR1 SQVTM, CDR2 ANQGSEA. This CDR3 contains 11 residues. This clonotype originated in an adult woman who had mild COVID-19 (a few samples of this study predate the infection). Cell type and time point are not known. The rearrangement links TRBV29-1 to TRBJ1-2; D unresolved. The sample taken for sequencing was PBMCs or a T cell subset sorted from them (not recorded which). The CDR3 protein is CSVDSGYGYTF. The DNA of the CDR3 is TGCAGCGTTGATTCTGGCTATGGCTACACCTTC.